A selection of T cell receptor beta chains follows, all from one sample in a study of T cells in localized non-small cell lung cancer. Repertoires were generated with immunoSEQ multiplex PCR, while TCRdb's copy carries only in-frame clones and drops some. The sample shows under 70,000 clones, about nine tenths of them seen only once. The specimen was peripheral blood, collected before any cancer treatment. The source is a woman aged 35-75 years with stage I lung adenocarcinoma. Each CDR3 is given with its conserved first and last residue. A D gene is named only where the DNA matches it firmly. Clone size is not always given. Where it is, it says once, few, many or a class for expanded clones.

V gene,J gene,clone size,D gene,CDR3 protein,CDR3 DNA
TRBV5-8,TRBJ1-5,-,-,CASSLRDVGFSNQPQHF,TGTGCCAGCAGCTTGCGCGACGTCGGATTTAGCAATCAGCCCCAGCATTTT
TRBV7-9,TRBJ1-2,-,-,CASSLGQVLYGYTF,TGTGCCAGCAGCTTAGGACAGGTTCTCTATGGCTACACCTTC
TRBV10-3,TRBJ2-5,-,-,CAIASGSETQYF,TGTGCCATCGCCTCAGGTTCAGAGACCCAGTACTTC
TRBV7-8,TRBJ1-6,-,-,CASSLAGSENSPLHF,TGTGCCAGCAGCTTAGCTGGGTCAGAAAATTCACCCCTCCACTTT
TRBV28,TRBJ2-2,-,TRBD1,CASSFGQGRTGELFF,TGTGCCAGCAGTTTCGGACAGGGGAGGACCGGGGAGCTGTTTTTT
TRBV20-1,TRBJ2-7,-,-,CSAENYEQYF,TGCAGTGCTGAGAACTACGAGCAGTACTTC
TRBV7-9,TRBJ2-1,-,-,CASSLDGTYDNEQFF,TGTGCCAGCAGCTTAGACGGGACCTACGACAATGAGCAGTTCTTC
TRBV9,TRBJ2-7,-,TRBD1,CASSSQGFEQYF,TGTGCCAGCAGCTCACAGGGGTTCGAGCAGTACTTC
TRBV9,TRBJ2-6,-,-,CASSVEGPGANVLTF,TGTGCCAGCAGCGTTGAAGGGCCTGGGGCCAACGTCCTGACTTTC
TRBV7-2,TRBJ2-5,-,TRBD2,CASSLLAGALQETQYF,TGTGCCAGCAGCTTACTAGCGGGGGCCCTACAAGAGACCCAGTACTTC
TRBV5-1,TRBJ2-7,-,TRBD1,CASSSRGDRDYEQYF,TGCGCCAGCAGCTCCAGAGGGGACAGGGACTACGAGCAGTACTTC
TRBV19,TRBJ2-6,-,-,CASSIQGSGANVLTF,TGTGCCAGTAGTATACAAGGCTCTGGGGCCAACGTCCTGACTTTC
TRBV7-9,TRBJ2-2,-,-,CASSPRGVLTGELFF,TGTGCCAGCAGCCCGCGCGGGGTCCTCACCGGGGAGCTGTTTTTT
TRBV9,TRBJ2-1,-,-,CASEPGGFDNEQFF,TGTGCCAGCGAGCCCGGAGGGTTCGACAATGAGCAGTTCTTC
TRBV11-2,TRBJ2-7,-,-,CASSLEVGPTYEQYF,TGTGCCAGCAGCTTAGAGGTGGGGCCCACCTACGAGCAGTACTTC
TRBV20-1,TRBJ2-3,-,TRBD2,CSARSGGVTYF,TGCAGTGCTAGGTCCGGGGGGGTTACATATTTT
TRBV4-2,TRBJ2-6,-,-,CASSQAGASGANVLTF,TGTGCCAGCAGCCAAGCGGGGGCCTCTGGGGCCAACGTCCTGACTTTC
TRBV29-1,TRBJ2-5,-,-,CSVEYREGETQYF,TGCAGCGTTGAATACAGGGAGGGGGAGACCCAGTACTTC
TRBV9,TRBJ1-1,-,TRBD1,CASSPIQGATTEAFF,TGTGCCAGCAGCCCGATCCAGGGGGCGACCACTGAAGCTTTCTTT
TRBV6-5,TRBJ1-2,few,-,CASSYRQAGGYTF,TGTGCCAGCAGTTACAGACAGGCAGGCGGCTACACCTTC
TRBV7-2,TRBJ1-3,-,-,CASSLNPWNTIYF,TGTGCCAGCAGCTTAAATCCATGGAACACCATATATTTT
TRBV28,TRBJ1-3,once,-,CASSLLRPQSSGNTIYF,TGTGCCAGCAGTTTATTGAGGCCGCAGAGCTCTGGAAACACCATATATTTT